The T cell receptor beta chain described here comes from a study of early stage breast cancer tumors. CDR1 MGHRA and CDR2 YSYEKL come from the germline V gene. This CDR3 contains 20 residues. The J segment lost 2 bases and the V segment lost 0 bases, leaving 13 bases of the junction unmatched. Study-level points and caveats: Most shared enriched TCRB sequences were commonly generated ones. In 14 of 16 patients, blood comparison separated tumor from normal breast.

Here immunoSEQ multiplex PCR was the method, and the copy in TCRdb shows in-frame clones only, minus some. The top ten clones hold 9% to 9.5% of a sample with 5,000 to 5,500 clones, 60% to 80% of them seen once. Judged by abundance, this clone is medium-sized. The antigen remains undetermined. The sequenced sample consisted of breast tumor tissue. The clonotype originates from a person between 55 and 69 years old with breast cancer. J is TRBJ1-2 and V is TRBV4-1; 12 positions match TRBD1. The CDR3 protein is CASSQEGAGTGGLANYGYTF. The CDR3 DNA sequence: TGCGCCAGCAGCCAAGAAGGAGCCGGGACAGGGGGCTTGGCCAACTATGGCTACACCTTC.